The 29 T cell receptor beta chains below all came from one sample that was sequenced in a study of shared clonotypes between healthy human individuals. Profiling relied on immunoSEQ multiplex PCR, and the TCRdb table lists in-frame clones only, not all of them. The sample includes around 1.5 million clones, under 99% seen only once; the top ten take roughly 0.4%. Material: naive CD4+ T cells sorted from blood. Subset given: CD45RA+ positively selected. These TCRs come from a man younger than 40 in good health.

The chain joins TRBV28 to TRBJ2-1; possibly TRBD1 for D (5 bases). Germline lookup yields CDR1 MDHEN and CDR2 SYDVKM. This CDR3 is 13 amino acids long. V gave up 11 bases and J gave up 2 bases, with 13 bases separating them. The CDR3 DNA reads TGTGCCCCCGAGAAGGGGCCCTACAATGAGCAGTTCTTC. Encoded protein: CAPEKGPYNEQFF.

This CDR3 is CSVATIAGGLTDTQYF. CDR3 DNA: TGCAGCGTTGCAACTATAGCGGGGGGGCTCACAGATACGCAGTATTTT. V is TRBV29-1 and J is TRBJ2-3, with 11 bases fitting TRBD2. After removal of 4 bases from V and 2 bases from J, the junction contained 8 bases not matched to a gene. The CDR3 runs to 16 residues. CDR1 and CDR2 from the germline V gene are SQVTM and ANQGSEA.

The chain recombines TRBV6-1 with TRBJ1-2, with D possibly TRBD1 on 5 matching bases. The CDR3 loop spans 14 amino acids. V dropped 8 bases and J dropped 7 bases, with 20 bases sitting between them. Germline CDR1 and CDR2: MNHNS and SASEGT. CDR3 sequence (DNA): TGTGCCAGCTCCGGGAGGGCAGGGCACCGTGGCTACACCTTC. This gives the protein CASSGRAGHRGYTF.

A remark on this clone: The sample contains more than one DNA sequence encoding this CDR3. Written as DNA, the CDR3 is TGTGCCAGCAGTTTATTGAGCTACGAGCAGTACTTC. Encoded protein: CASSLLSYEQYF. V and J are TRBV28 and TRBJ2-7, with D unclear. CDR1 MDHEN and CDR2 SYDVKM come from the germline V gene. The CDR3 is 12 amino acids. Trimming removed 1 base at V and 3 bases at J, with 4 bases between.

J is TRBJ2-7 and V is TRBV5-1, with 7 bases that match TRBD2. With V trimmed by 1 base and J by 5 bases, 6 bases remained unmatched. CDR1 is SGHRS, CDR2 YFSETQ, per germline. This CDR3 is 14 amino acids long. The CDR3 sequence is CASSLKRDSHEQYF. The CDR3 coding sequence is TGCGCCAGCAGCTTGAAGCGGGATTCCCACGAGCAGTACTTC.

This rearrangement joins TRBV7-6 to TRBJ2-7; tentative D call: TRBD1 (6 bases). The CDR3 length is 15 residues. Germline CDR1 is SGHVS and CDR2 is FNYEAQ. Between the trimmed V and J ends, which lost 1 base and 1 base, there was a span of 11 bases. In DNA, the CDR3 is TGTGCCAGCAGCTTAGGACAGGACCCGTCCTACGAGCAGTACTTC. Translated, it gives CASSLGQDPSYEQYF.

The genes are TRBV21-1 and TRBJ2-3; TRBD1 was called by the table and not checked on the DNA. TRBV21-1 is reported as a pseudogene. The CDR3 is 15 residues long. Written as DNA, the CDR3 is TGTGCCAGCCCGCCACAGGTTCCATTCGTCGATACGCAGTATTTT. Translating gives CASPPQVPFVDTQYF.

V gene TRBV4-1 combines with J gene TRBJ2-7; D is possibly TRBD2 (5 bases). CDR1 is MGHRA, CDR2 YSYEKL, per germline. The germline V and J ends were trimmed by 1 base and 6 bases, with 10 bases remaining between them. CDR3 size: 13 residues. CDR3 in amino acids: CASSQAGGPEQYF. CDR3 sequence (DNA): TGCGCCAGCAGCCAAGCCGGAGGCCCCGAGCAGTACTTC.

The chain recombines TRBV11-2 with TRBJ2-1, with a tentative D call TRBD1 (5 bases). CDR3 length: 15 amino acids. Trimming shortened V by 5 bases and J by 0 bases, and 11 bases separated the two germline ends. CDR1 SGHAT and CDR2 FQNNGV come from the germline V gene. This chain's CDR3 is CASSEDSRSYNEQFF. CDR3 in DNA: TGTGCCAGCAGCGAAGACAGTCGCTCCTACAATGAGCAGTTCTTC.

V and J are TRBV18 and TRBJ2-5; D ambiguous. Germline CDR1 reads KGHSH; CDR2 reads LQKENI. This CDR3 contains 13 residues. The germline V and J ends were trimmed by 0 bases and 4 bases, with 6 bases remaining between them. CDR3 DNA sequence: TGTGCCAGCTCACCACCCCCTCGAGAGACCCAGTACTTC. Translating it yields CASSPPPRETQYF.

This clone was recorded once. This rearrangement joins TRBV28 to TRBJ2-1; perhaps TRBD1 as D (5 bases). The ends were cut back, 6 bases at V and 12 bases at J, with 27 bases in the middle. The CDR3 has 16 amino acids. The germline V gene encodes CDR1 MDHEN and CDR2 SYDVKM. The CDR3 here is CASRRVRVVVGSVQFF. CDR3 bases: TGTGCCAGCAGACGCGTCAGGGTGGTGGTCGGGTCTGTGCAGTTCTTC.

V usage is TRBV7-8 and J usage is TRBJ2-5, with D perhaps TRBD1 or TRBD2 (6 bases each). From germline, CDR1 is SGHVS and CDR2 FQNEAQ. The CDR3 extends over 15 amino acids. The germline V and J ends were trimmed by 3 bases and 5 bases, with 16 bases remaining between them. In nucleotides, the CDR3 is TGTGCCAGCAGCTTCCCGCCCGGGGGCCGGGAGACCCAGTACTTC. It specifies CASSFPPGGRETQYF.

The CDR3 DNA is TGCGCCAGCAGCTTGGCCGTGGGCTTCGCTGTCACCTACGAGCAGTACTTC. Protein: CASSLAVGFAVTYEQYF. This chain joins TRBV5-1 and TRBJ2-7, with D hard to call. The CDR3 runs 17 residues. The V gene's germline CDR1 is SGHRS and CDR2 YFSETQ. Between the trimmed V and J ends, which lost 0 bases and 2 bases, there was a span of 18 bases.

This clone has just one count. The CDR3 loop reads CATLAGLQETQYF. CDR3 DNA sequence: TGTGCCACTCTAGCGGGTCTCCAAGAGACCCAGTACTTC. The chain combines TRBV5-4 with TRBJ2-5; 8 bases align to TRBD2. With V trimmed by 9 bases and J by 1 base, 5 bases remained unmatched. The CDR3 runs to 13 residues. Per germline, CDR1 SGHNT and CDR2 YYREEE (reference sequence).

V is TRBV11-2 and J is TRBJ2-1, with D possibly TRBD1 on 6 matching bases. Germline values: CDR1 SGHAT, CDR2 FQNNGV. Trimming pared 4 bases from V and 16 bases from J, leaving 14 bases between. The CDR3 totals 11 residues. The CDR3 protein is CASSSDRSKFF. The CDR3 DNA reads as TGTGCCAGCAGCTCGGACAGAAGTAAATTCTTC. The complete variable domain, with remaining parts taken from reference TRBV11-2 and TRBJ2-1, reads EAGVAQSPRYKIIEKRQSVAFWCNPISGHATLYWYQQILGQGPKLLIQFQNNGVVDDSQLPKDRFSAERLKGVDSTLKIQPAKLEDSAVYLCASSSDRSKFFGPGTRLTVL.

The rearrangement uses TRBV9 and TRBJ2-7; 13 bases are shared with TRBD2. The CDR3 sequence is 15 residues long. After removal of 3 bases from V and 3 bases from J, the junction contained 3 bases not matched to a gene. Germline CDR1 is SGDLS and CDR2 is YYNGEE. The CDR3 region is CASSGRTSGGYEQYF. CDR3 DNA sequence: TGTGCCAGCAGCGGACGGACTAGCGGGGGCTACGAGCAGTACTTC.

CDR3 region: CASSFFGRPNTGELFF. The DNA for the CDR3 is TGTGCCAGCAGCTTTTTTGGGCGGCCGAACACCGGGGAGCTGTTTTTT. The V gene is TRBV7-3, the J gene TRBJ2-2, with D unclear. CDR1 and CDR2 (germline): SGHTA, FQGTGA. Trimming shortened V by 3 bases and J by 0 bases, and 11 bases separated the two germline ends. The CDR3 has 16 amino acids.

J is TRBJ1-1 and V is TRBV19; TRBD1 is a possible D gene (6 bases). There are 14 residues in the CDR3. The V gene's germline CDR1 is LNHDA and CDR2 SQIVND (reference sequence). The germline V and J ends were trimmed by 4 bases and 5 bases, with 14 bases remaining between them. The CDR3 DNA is TGTGCCAGTAGTAACAGGGTCCACGGGACTGAAGCTTTCTTT. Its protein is CASSNRVHGTEAFF.

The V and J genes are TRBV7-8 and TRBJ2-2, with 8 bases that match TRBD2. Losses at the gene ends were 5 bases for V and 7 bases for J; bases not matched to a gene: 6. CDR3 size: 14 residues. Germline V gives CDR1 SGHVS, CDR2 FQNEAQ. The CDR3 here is CASSPGLGDGELFF. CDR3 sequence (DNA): TGTGCCAGCAGCCCGGGACTAGGGGACGGGGAGCTGTTTTTT.

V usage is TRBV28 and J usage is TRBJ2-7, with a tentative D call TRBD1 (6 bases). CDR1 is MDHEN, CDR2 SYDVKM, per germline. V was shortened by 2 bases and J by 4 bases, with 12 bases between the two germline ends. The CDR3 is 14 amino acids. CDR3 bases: TGTGCCAGCAGTTTACTACAGGGCAGGTACGAGCAGTACTTC. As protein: CASSLLQGRYEQYF.

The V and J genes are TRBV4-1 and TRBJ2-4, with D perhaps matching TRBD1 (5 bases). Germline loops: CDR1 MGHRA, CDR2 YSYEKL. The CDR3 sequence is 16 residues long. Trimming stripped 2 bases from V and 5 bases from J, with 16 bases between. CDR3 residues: CASSQWARQGENIQYF. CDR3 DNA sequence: TGCGCCAGCAGCCAATGGGCACGGCAGGGTGAAAACATTCAGTACTTC.

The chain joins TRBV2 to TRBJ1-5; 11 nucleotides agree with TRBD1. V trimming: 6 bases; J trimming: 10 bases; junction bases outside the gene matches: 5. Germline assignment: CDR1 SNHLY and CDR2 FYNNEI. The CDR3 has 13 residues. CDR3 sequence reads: CASRDRGRGPQHF. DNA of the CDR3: TGTGCCAGCAGGGACAGGGGGCGAGGACCCCAGCATTTT.

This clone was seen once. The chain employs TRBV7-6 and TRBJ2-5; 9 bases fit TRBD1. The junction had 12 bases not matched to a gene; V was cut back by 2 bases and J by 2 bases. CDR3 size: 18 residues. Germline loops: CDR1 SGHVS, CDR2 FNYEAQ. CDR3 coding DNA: TGTGCCAGCAGCTTAATGCGGACAGGGGTAGGGTATCAAGAGACCCAGTACTTC. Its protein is CASSLMRTGVGYQETQYF. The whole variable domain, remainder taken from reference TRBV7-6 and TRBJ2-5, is GAGVSQSPRYKVTKRGQDVALRCDPISGHVSLYWYRQALGQGPEFLTYFNYEAQQDKSGLPNDRFSAERPEGSISTLTIQRTEQRDSAMYRCASSLMRTGVGYQETQYFGPGTRLLVL.

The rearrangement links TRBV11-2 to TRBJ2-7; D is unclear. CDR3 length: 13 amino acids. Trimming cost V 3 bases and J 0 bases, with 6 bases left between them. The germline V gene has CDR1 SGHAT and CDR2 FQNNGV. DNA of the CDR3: TGTGCCAGCAGCTTTCTGGGCTCCTACGAGCAGTACTTC. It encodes CASSFLGSYEQYF.

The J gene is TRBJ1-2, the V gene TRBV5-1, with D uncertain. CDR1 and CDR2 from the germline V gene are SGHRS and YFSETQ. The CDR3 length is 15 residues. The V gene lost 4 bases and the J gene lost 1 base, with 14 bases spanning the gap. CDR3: CASSPQTGNNYGYTF. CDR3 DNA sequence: TGCGCCAGCAGCCCCCAGACGGGGAATAACTATGGCTACACCTTC.

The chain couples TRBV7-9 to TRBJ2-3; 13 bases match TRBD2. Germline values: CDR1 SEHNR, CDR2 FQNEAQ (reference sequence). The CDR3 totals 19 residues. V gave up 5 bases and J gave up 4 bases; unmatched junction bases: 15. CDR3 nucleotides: TGTGCCAGCAGCAGACCGGGACAGGGACTAGCGGGGACCTCAGATACGCAGTATTTT. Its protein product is CASSRPGQGLAGTSDTQYF.

The CDR3 loop is CASSPDGRAFSSGETQYF. The CDR3 bases are TGTGCCAGCAGCCCCGACGGCAGGGCCTTTTCTTCTGGAGAGACCCAGTACTTC. The chain combines TRBV7-2 with TRBJ2-5, with D possibly being TRBD1 (5 bases). The germline CDR1 and CDR2 sequences are SGHTA and FQGNSA. Trimming took off 5 bases at V and 4 bases at J, with 26 bases between the two ends. The length of the CDR3 is 18 residues.

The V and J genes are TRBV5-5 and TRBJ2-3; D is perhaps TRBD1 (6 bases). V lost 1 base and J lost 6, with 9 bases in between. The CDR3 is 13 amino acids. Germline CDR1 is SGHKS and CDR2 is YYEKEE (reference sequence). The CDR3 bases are TGTGCCAGCAGCTTGCCTAGGGGGGATACGCAGTATTTT. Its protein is CASSLPRGDTQYF.

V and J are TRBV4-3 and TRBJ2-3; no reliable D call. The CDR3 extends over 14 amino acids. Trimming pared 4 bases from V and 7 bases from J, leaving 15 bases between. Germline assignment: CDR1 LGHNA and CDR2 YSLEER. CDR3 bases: TGCGCCAGCAGCCCCCGGCATGGCGTAAATACGCAGTATTTT. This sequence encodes CASSPRHGVNTQYF.